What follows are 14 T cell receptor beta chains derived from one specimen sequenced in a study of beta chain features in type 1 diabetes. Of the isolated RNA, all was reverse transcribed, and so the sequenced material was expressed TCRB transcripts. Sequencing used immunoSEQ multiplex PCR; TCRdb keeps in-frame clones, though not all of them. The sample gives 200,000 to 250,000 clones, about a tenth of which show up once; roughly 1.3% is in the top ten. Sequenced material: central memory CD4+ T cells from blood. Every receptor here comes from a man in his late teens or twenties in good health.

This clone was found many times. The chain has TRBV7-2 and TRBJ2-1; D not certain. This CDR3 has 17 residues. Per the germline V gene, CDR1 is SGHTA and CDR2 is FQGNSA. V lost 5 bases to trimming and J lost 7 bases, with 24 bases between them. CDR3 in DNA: TGTGCCAGCAGCCGGGCGATAGGACGGCTAGTGGAGAATGAGCAGTTCTTC. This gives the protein CASSRAIGRLVENEQFF.

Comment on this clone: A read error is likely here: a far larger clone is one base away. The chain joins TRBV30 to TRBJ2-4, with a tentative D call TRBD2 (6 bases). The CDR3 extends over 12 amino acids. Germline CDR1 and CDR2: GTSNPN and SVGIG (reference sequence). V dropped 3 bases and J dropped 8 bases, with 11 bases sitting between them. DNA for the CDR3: TGTGCCTGGAGGGAACCGGGGGACATTCAGTACTTC. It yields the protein CAWREPGDIQYF.

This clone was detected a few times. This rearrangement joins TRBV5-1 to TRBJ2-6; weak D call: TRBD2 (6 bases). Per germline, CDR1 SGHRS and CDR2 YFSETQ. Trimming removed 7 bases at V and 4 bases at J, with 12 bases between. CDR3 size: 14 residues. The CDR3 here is CASQRLEGANVLTF. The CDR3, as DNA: TGCGCCAGCCAAAGACTAGAGGGGGCCAACGTCCTGACTTTC.

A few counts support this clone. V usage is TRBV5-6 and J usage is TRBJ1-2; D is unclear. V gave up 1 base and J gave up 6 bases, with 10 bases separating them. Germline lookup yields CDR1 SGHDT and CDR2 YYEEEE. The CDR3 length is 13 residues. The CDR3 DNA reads TGTGCCAGCAGCTTGAACAGTAGAAATGGCTACACCTTC. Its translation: CASSLNSRNGYTF.

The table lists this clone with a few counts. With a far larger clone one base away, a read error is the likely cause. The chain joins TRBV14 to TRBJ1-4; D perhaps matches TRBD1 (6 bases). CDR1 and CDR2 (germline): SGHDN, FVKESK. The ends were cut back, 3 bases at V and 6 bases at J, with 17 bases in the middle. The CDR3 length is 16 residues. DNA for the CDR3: TGTGCCAGCAGCCATGTCCGGTCAGGGGACGATGAAAAACTGTTTTTT. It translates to CASSHVRSGDDEKLFF.

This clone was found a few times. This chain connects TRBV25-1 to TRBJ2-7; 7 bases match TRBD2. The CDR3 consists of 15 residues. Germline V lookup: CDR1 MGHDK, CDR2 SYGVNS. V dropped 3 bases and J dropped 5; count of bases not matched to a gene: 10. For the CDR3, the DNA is TGTGCCAGCAGTGATTTGGAGGGCGGGGGAGACGAGCAGTACTTC. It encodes CASSDLEGGGDEQYF.

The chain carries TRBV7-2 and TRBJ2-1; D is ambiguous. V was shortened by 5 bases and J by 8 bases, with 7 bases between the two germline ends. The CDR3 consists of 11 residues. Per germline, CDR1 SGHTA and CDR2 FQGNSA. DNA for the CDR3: TGTGCCAGCAGCCCCCACCATGAGCAGTTCTTC. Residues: CASSPHHEQFF.

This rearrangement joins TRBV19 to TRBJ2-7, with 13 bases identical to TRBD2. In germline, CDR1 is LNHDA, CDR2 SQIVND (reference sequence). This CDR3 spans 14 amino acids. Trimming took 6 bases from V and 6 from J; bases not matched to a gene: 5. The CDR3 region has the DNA TGTGCCAGTAGCGCCGGGACTAGCGGGACCGAGCAGTACTTC. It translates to CASSAGTSGTEQYF.

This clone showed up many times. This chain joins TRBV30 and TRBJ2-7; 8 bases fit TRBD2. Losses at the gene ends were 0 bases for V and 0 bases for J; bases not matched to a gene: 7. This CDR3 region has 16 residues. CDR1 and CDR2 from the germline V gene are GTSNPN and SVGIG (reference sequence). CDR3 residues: CAWSVGLAGISYEQYF. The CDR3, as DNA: TGTGCCTGGAGTGTGGGTCTAGCGGGCATCTCCTACGAGCAGTACTTC. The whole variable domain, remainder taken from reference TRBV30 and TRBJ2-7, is SQTIHQWPATLVQPVGSPLSLECTVEGTSNPNLYWYRQAAGRGLQLLFYSVGIGQISSEVPQNLSASRPQDRQFILSSKKLLLSDSGFYLCAWSVGLAGISYEQYFGPGTRLTVT.

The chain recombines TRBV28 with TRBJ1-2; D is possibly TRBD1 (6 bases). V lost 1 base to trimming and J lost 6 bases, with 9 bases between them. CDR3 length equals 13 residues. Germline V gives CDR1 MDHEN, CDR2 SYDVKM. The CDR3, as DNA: TGTGCCAGCAGTTTATTACAGGGAGATGGCTACACCTTC. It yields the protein CASSLLQGDGYTF.

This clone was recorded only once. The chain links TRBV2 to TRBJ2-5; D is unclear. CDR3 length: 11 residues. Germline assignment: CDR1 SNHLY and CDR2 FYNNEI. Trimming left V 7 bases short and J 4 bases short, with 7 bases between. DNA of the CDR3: TGTGCCAGCACCCCAGGAGAGACCCAGTACTTC. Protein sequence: CASTPGETQYF.

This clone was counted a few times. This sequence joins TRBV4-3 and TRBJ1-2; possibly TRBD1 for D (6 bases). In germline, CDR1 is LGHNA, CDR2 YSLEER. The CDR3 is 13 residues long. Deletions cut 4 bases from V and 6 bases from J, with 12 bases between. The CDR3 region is CASSLRGGHGYTF. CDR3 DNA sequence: TGCGCCAGCAGCCTAAGGGGGGGCCATGGCTACACCTTC.

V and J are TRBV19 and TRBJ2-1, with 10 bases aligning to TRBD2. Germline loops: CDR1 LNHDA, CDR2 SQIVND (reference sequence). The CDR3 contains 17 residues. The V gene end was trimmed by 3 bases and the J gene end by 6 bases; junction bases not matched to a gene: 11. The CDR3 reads CASSMMIFSSGSNEQFF. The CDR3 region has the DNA TGTGCCAGTAGTATGATGATCTTTTCTAGCGGGAGCAATGAGCAGTTCTTC.

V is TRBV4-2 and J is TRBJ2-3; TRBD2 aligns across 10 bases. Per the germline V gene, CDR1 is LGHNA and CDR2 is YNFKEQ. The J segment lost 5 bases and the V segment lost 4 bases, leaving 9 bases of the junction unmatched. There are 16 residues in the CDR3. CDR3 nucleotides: TGTGCCAGCAGCCCCCCAGCGGGAGGGCCGAAAGATACGCAGTATTTT. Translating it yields CASSPPAGGPKDTQYF.